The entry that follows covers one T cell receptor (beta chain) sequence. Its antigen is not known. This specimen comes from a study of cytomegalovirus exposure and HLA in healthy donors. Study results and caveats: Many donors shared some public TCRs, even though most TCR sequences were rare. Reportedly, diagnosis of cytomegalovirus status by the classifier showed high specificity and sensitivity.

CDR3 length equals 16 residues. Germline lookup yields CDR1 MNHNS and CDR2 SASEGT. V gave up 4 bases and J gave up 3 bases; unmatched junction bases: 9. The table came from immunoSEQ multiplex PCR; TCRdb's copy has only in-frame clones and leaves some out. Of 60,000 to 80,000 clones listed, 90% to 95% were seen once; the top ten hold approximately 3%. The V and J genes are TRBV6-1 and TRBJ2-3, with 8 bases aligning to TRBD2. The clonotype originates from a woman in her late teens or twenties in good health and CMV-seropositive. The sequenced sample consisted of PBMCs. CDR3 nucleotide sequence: TGTGCCAGCAGTGGATTAGTACTAGCGGTGACAGATACGCAGTATTTT. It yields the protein CASSGLVLAVTDTQYF.